These 16 T cell receptor beta chains were sequenced from one sample in a study of PD-1 blockade in classical Hodgkin lymphoma (dated by TCRdb to 2020 to 2022). The sample's time point, from its label and the paper: newly diagnosed, previously untreated cHL patient sample. Using a Miltenyi CD4+ T cell isolation kit, CD4+ T cells were purified from thawed PBMCs through magnetic negative selection. Library creation used the immunoSEQ multiplex PCR assay. TCRdb holds this immuneACCESS table with in-frame rearrangements only. Some clones are missing; in checked studies, unresolved V genes explain under half, and the rest has no known cause. Across this sample there are around 20,000 clones, with about four fifths seen only once. The ten largest clones add up to 1% to 1.5% of the sample. Sample: CD4+ T cells from blood. The receptors come from a human donor with classical Hodgkin lymphoma.

The J gene is TRBJ1-4, the V gene TRBV5-1; TRBD1 is a possible D gene (5 bases). The germline CDR1 and CDR2 sequences are SGHRS and YFSETQ. Trimming pared 1 base from V and 5 bases from J, leaving 12 bases between. The CDR3 extends over 15 amino acids. Written as DNA, the CDR3 is TGCGCCAGCAGCTTGAGAGGGGCGGGAAATGAAAAACTGTTTTTT. The encoded protein is CASSLRGAGNEKLFF.

V is TRBV6-1 and J is TRBJ2-1, with D maybe TRBD2 (6 bases). There are 10 residues in the CDR3. Germline V gene sequence: CDR1 MNHNS, CDR2 SASEGT. V was pared by 6 bases and J by 10 bases, with 7 bases between. The CDR3 bases are TGTGCCAGCAGGCGGGACGAGCAGTTCTTC. This gives the protein CASRRDEQFF.

The rearrangement joins TRBV27 to TRBJ2-6; weak D call: TRBD2 (5 bases). Germline loops: CDR1 MNHEY, CDR2 SMNVEV (reference sequence). The CDR3 has 16 residues. Trimming took off 1 base at V and 8 bases at J, with 15 bases between the two ends. The CDR3 bases are TGTGCCAGCAGTTTATTTTCCCCTCTCGGGACCAACGTCCTGACTTTC. It codes for CASSLFSPLGTNVLTF. Drawing the rest from reference TRBV27 and TRBJ2-6, the complete variable domain is EAQVTQNPRYLITVTGKKLTVTCSQNMNHEYMSWYRQDPGLGLRQIYYSMNVEVTDKGDVPEGYKVSRKEKRNFPLILESPSPNQTSLYFCASSLFSPLGTNVLTFGAGSRLTVL.

The gene calls are TRBV5-1 and TRBJ2-3; D remains unclear. V lost 1 base, J lost 1 base, and 16 bases lay in between. Germline V CDR1 and CDR2: SGHRS, YFSETQ. This CDR3 spans 17 amino acids. CDR3 bases: TGCGCCAGCAGCTTGCTCCCTCTCGGCCCGCGCACAGATACGCAGTATTTT. Translated: CASSLLPLGPRTDTQYF.

V usage is TRBV2 and J usage is TRBJ2-5; TRBD1 might be the D (6 bases). The V end was cut by 8 bases, the J end by 2 bases, with 15 bases between. There are 14 residues in the CDR3. CDR1 SNHLY and CDR2 FYNNEI come from the germline V gene. The CDR3, as DNA: TGTGCCAGCCCCGGGCGGACAGAGCAAGAGACCCAGTACTTC. Translation gives CASPGRTEQETQYF.

The chain has TRBV5-6 and TRBJ2-5; tentatively, D is TRBD1 (5 bases). V was pared by 4 bases and J by 1 base, with 8 bases between. The germline gives CDR1 SGHDT, CDR2 YYEEEE. The CDR3 consists of 13 residues. CDR3 nucleotide sequence: TGTGCCAGCAGCCGACAGCTCCAAGAGACCCAGTACTTC. Amino acid sequence: CASSRQLQETQYF.

CDR3 residues: CASSGLIFRDRRADTQYF. CDR3 nucleotide sequence: TGTGCCAGCAGTGGATTGATATTCCGGGACAGGAGGGCAGATACGCAGTATTTT. This chain connects TRBV28 to TRBJ2-3; 8 bases map to TRBD1. This CDR3 contains 18 residues. V lost 5 bases and J lost 4; bases outside the gene matches: 17. CDR1 is MDHEN and CDR2 is SYDVKM in the germline V gene.

This chain joins TRBV11-3 and TRBJ1-1; no reliable D call. CDR3 length equals 14 residues. Trimming took 1 base from V and 2 from J, leaving 8 bases between them. Germline CDR1 is SGHNT and CDR2 is YENEEA. CDR3 sequence (DNA): TGTGCCAGCAGCTTAGGTGGGCCCAACACTGAAGCTTTCTTT. Translated: CASSLGGPNTEAFF.

V gene TRBV28 combines with J gene TRBJ2-7; no clear D. The CDR3 totals 12 residues. Germline V gene lookup returns CDR1 MDHEN and CDR2 SYDVKM. V was cut by 8 bases and J by 6 bases, with 14 bases left in between. The CDR3 nucleotides are TGTGCCAGCGGCCGGGCAGATCGCGAGCAGTACTTC. It is translated as CASGRADREQYF.

This sequence joins TRBV28 and TRBJ1-5; 7 positions agree with TRBD1. The length of the CDR3 is 14 residues. Germline V gene sequence: CDR1 MDHEN, CDR2 SYDVKM. V lost 4 bases to trimming and J lost 6 bases; unmatched junction nucleotides: 6. CDR3 sequence: CASSSDRDGQPQHF. DNA for the CDR3: TGTGCCAGCAGTTCCGACAGGGACGGTCAGCCCCAGCATTTT.

This chain links TRBV19 with TRBJ2-7; TRBD1 matches at 8 bases. Germline V gene sequence: CDR1 LNHDA, CDR2 SQIVND (reference sequence). The CDR3 extends over 14 amino acids. Trimming removed 4 bases from V and 5 bases from J; junction bases left unmatched: 7. This CDR3 is CASSRIPTGDEQYF. Here the CDR3 DNA reads TGTGCCAGTAGTAGGATCCCGACAGGGGACGAGCAGTACTTC. The full variable domain, in which reference TRBV19 and TRBJ2-7 provide the parts outside the CDR3, is DGGITQSPKYLFRKEGQNVTLSCEQNLNHDAMYWYRQDPGQGLRLIYYSQIVNDFQKGDIAEGYSVSREKKESFPLTVTSAQKNPTAFYLCASSRIPTGDEQYFGPGTRLTVT.

There are a few counts of this clone. The rearrangement uses TRBV25-1 and TRBJ2-3; a possible D gene is TRBD2 (6 bases). Germline loops: CDR1 MGHDK, CDR2 SYGVNS. The CDR3 covers 14 residues. V was cut by 1 base and J by 4 bases, with 9 bases left in between. In DNA form, the CDR3 reads TGTGCCAGCAGTGAATGGCGGGGTGCAGATACGCAGTATTTT. Protein: CASSEWRGADTQYF.

This chain links TRBV6-1 with TRBJ1-1, with unresolved D. V was pared by 2 bases and J by 8 bases, with 12 bases between. There are 13 residues in the CDR3. CDR1 MNHNS and CDR2 SASEGT come from the germline V gene. Here the CDR3 reads CASSEPGFGEAFF. The CDR3 bases are TGTGCCAGCAGTGAACCGGGTTTTGGCGAAGCTTTCTTT.

The chain is built from TRBV6-5 and TRBJ1-5; tentatively, D is TRBD1 (6 bases). Germline CDR1 and CDR2: MNHEY and SVGAGI. V was trimmed by 5 bases and J by 0 bases, leaving 11 bases between them. This CDR3 spans 15 amino acids. CDR3 residues: CASSPGQYSNQPQHF. The CDR3 bases are TGTGCCAGCAGTCCTGGACAGTATAGCAATCAGCCCCAGCATTTT.

The CDR3 is CASRIYPGQGNYGYTF. CDR3 in DNA: TGTGCCAGTAGGATCTATCCGGGACAGGGGAACTATGGCTACACCTTC. V usage is TRBV19 and J usage is TRBJ1-2; 10 bases match TRBD1. CDR1 is LNHDA and CDR2 is SQIVND in the germline V gene (reference sequence). The length of the CDR3 is 16 residues. The trim removed 6 bases at V and 2 bases at J, leaving 9 bases unmatched.

The chain uses TRBV28 and TRBJ1-1; TRBD1 matches 7 bases. The germline V gene encodes CDR1 MDHEN and CDR2 SYDVKM. CDR3 length equals 14 residues. J gave up 6 bases and V 1 base, and 5 bases lay outside the gene matches. DNA of the CDR3: TGTGCCAGCAGTTTATTCGACAGGGCGGCTGAAGCTTTCTTT. Translation gives CASSLFDRAAEAFF.